The rows below give T cell receptor beta chains drawn from one sample of a study of spatial heterogeneity in lung cancer. TCRdb ran MiXCR on the 5' RACE reads and lists one entry per CDR3 protein. The profile shows around 120,000 distinct CDR3 sequences, about 12% of them singletons. The sequences come from PBMCs, collected at follow-up. The receptors come from a male donor with early-stage non-small cell lung cancer. Both conserved end residues are part of each CDR3. A D gene is named only where the DNA matches it firmly. Clone size is stated in some rows and not others, as once, few, many or a class when expanded.

>TRBJ1-5|TRBV2|many|-
CASSAEGSNQPQHF
TGTGCCAGCAGTGCAGAAGGGAGCAATCAGCCCCAGCATTTT
>TRBJ2-1|TRBV10-3|many|-
CAISVGGAEGEQFF
TGTGCCATCAGTGTTGGCGGGGCCGAAGGTGAGCAGTTCTTC
>TRBJ1-2|TRBV5-1|few|-
CASSAGPLEGYTF
TGCGCCAGCAGCGCCGGGCCCCTCGAGGGCTACACCTTC
>TRBJ2-5|TRBV9|-|TRBD1
CASSIRQGTEETQYF
TGTGCCAGCAGCATTCGACAGGGAACTGAAGAGACCCAGTACTTC
>TRBJ1-1|TRBV7-9|many|-
CASSLPTENTEAFF
TGTGCCAGCAGCTTGCCGACAGAGAACACTGAAGCTTTCTTT
>TRBJ1-2|TRBV28|-|-
CASSLPRTAGGTF
TGTGCCAGCAGTCTCCCCCGGACAGCCGGCGGCACCTTC
>TRBJ2-1|TRBV25-1|-|TRBD2
CASSDIGLAGYNEQFF
TGTGCCAGCAGTGACATCGGACTAGCTGGTTACAATGAGCAGTTCTTC
>TRBJ1-1|TRBV9|-|-
CASSEQLNTEAFF
TGTGCCAGCAGCGAGCAATTGAACACTGAAGCTTTCTTT
>TRBJ1-1|TRBV21-1|many|-
CASSPGEGSTEAFF
TGTGCCAGCAGCCCGGGGGAGGGTAGCACTGAAGCTTTCTTT
>TRBJ2-1|TRBV7-2|few|-
CASSRDGSSYNEQFF
TGTGCCAGCAGCCGTGACGGGAGCTCCTACAATGAGCAGTTCTTC
>TRBJ1-1|TRBV27|-|-
CASSRREGTEAFF
TGTGCCAGCAGTCGCCGGGAAGGCACTGAAGCTTTCTTT
>TRBJ2-5|TRBV7-9|few|TRBD1
CASSLIGQDTETQYF
TGTGCCAGCAGCTTAATAGGACAGGACACGGAGACCCAGTACTTC
>TRBJ1-2|TRBV7-3|-|TRBD1
CASSPTGGRGYTF
TGTGCCAGCAGCCCCACAGGGGGAAGGGGCTACACCTTC
>TRBJ2-1|TRBV6-5|many|-
CASSSPTSQSYGEQFF
TGTGCCAGCAGTTCACCGACTAGTCAATCTTATGGTGAGCAGTTCTTC
>TRBJ2-7|TRBV29-1|many|TRBD1
CSVSGTGSDEQYF
TGCAGCGTTTCCGGGACAGGGTCCGACGAGCAGTACTTC
>TRBJ1-5|TRBV12-3/TRBV12-4|-|TRBD1
CASKSGQGDAQPQHF
TGTGCCAGCAAATCGGGACAGGGGGACGCTCAGCCCCAGCATTTT
>TRBJ2-2|TRBV12-3/TRBV12-4|many|-
CASSQGSGELFF
TGTGCCAGCAGTCAGGGATCAGGGGAGCTGTTTTTT
>TRBJ2-7|TRBV5-6|few|-
CASSYPGVNYEQYF
TGTGCCAGCAGCTACCCAGGCGTTAACTACGAGCAGTACTTC
>TRBJ2-3|TRBV20-1|-|TRBD2
CSHLSSGGSTDTQYF
TGCAGTCATCTATCTAGCGGGGGTAGCACAGATACGCAGTATTTT
>TRBJ1-3|TRBV3-1|many|-
CASSLGSHSGNTIYF
TGTGCCAGCAGCCTCGGCAGCCACTCTGGAAACACCATATATTTT
>TRBJ1-2|TRBV28|many|-
CASSLERYGYTF
TGTGCCAGCAGTTTGGAGCGGTATGGCTACACCTTC
>TRBJ2-5|TRBV6-2/TRBV6-3|-|-
CASSGGGGQDLLRTQYF
TGTGCCAGCAGTGGGGGCGGGGGACAGGACCTTCTGAGGACCCAGTACTTC
>TRBJ2-7|TRBV20-1|many|TRBD2
CSAAHTGREQYF
TGCAGTGCGGCCCACACCGGGAGGGAGCAGTACTTC
>TRBJ2-3|TRBV29-1|few|-
CSARGLPARGGTDTQYF
TGCAGCGCCCGCGGACTCCCCGCCCGCGGAGGCACAGATACGCAGTATTTT
>TRBJ1-6|TRBV11-2|-|-
CASSLGPGLNSPLHF
TGTGCCAGCAGCTTAGGGCCAGGGCTCAATTCACCCCTCCACTTT
>TRBJ1-3|TRBV11-2|many|-
CASSLEGSSGNTIYF
TGTGCCAGCAGCTTAGAGGGGAGCTCTGGAAACACCATATATTTT
>TRBJ1-1|TRBV10-3|many|-
CAMGGLLNTEAFF
TGTGCCATGGGGGGATTGTTGAACACTGAAGCTTTCTTT
>TRBJ2-1|TRBV18|few|-
CASSPRGYEQFF
TGTGCCAGCTCACCAAGGGGATATGAGCAGTTCTTC
>TRBJ1-2|TRBV2|few|TRBD1
CATETGFVYGYTF
TGTGCCACCGAGACAGGGTTTGTCTATGGCTACACCTTC
>TRBJ1-6|TRBV7-9|few|-
CASSLEAAGGNSPLHF
TGTGCCAGCAGCTTAGAGGCAGCTGGGGGAAATTCACCCCTCCACTTT
>TRBJ2-3|TRBV7-9|many|TRBD2
CASSSGLAGLTDTQYF
TGTGCCAGCAGCTCGGGACTAGCGGGGTTGACAGATACGCAGTATTTT
>TRBJ1-5|TRBV12-5|many|-
CASGLSGVGSQHF
TGTGCTAGTGGTTTGAGTGGAGTGGGCTCCCAGCATTTT
>TRBJ2-3|TRBV4-2|-|TRBD1
CASSQRSGQGDTQYF
TGTGCCAGCAGCCAGCGGAGCGGACAGGGGGATACGCAGTATTTT
>TRBJ2-1|TRBV24-1|-|TRBD1
CATSDLPGQGPNEQFF
TGTGCCACCAGTGATTTGCCGGGACAGGGTCCCAATGAGCAGTTCTTC
>TRBJ2-7|TRBV6-6|few|TRBD2
CASSYRTSGGEHEQYF
TGTGCCAGCAGTTACCGGACTAGCGGGGGGGAACACGAGCAGTACTTC
>TRBJ1-5|TRBV28|-|-
CASNLLGNQPQHF
TGTGCCAGCAACTTACTTGGGAATCAGCCCCAGCATTTT
>TRBJ2-3|TRBV28|few|TRBD2
CASAPGLRFTDTQYF
TGTGCCAGCGCCCCGGGACTACGATTCACAGATACGCAGTATTTT
>TRBJ1-1|TRBV12-3/TRBV12-4|many|-
CASSLGQGRTEAFF
TGTGCCAGCAGTTTAGGGCAGGGGCGAACTGAAGCTTTCTTT
>TRBJ2-5|TRBV4-2|many|-
CASSQDFGPTPQYF
TGTGCCAGCAGCCAAGATTTTGGTCCCACTCCCCAGTACTTC
>TRBJ2-7|TRBV4-3|many|-
CASSQDFRSYEQYF
TGCGCCAGCAGCCAAGATTTCAGGTCCTACGAGCAGTACTTC
>TRBJ2-7|TRBV6-6|-|-
CASESPTGVSYEQYF
TGTGCCTCAGAATCCCCGACAGGAGTCTCCTACGAGCAGTACTTC
>TRBJ2-1|TRBV3-1|few|-
CASSHARGDNEQFF
TGTGCCAGCAGCCACGCCCGGGGCGACAATGAGCAGTTCTTC
>TRBJ2-7|TRBV28|-|TRBD1
CASRSQGSRYEQYF
TGTGCCAGCAGATCACAGGGGTCCCGCTACGAGCAGTACTTC
>TRBJ2-2|TRBV20-1|few|-
CSARDSRASTGELFF
TGCAGTGCTAGAGATTCGCGAGCCTCCACCGGGGAGCTGTTTTTT
>TRBJ1-3|TRBV5-1|-|TRBD1
CASSLQGVKGNTIYF
TGCGCCAGCAGCTTACAGGGGGTGAAGGGAAACACCATATATTTT
>TRBJ1-5|TRBV20-1|many|TRBD1
CSAQQPGQGFYSNQPQHF
TGCAGTGCCCAACAACCGGGACAGGGCTTTTATAGCAATCAGCCCCAGCATTTT
>TRBJ1-5|TRBV5-5|-|-
CASSPGRSLSQPQHF
TGTGCCAGCAGCCCGGGACGGAGTTTGTCTCAGCCCCAGCATTTT
>TRBJ2-7|TRBV7-9|-|-
CASSPLGGYEQYF
TGTGCCAGCAGCCCCCTTGGGGGGTACGAGCAGTACTTC
>TRBJ1-5|TRBV2|-|-
CASSVRGHQPQHF
TGTGCCAGCAGTGTTCGTGGTCATCAGCCCCAGCATTTT
>TRBJ2-3|TRBV6-5|few|-
CASSYSTAARTRTDTQYF
TGTGCCAGCAGTTACTCTACCGCCGCAAGGACGCGCACAGATACGCAGTATTTT
>TRBJ2-7|TRBV11-2|-|-
CASTAGFTDEQYF
TGTGCCAGCACCGCGGGATTTACGGACGAGCAGTACTTC
>TRBJ2-3|TRBV13|-|-
CASSFGRGTDTQYF
TGTGCCAGCAGCTTCGGGCGAGGCACAGATACGCAGTATTTT
>TRBJ2-3|TRBV28|-|TRBD2
CASSFGGADTQYF
TGTGCCAGCAGTTTTGGGGGGGCAGATACGCAGTATTTT
>TRBJ1-1|TRBV11-2|few|TRBD1
CASSHPGTGIGEAFF
TGTGCCAGCAGCCACCCCGGGACAGGGATCGGTGAAGCTTTCTTT
>TRBJ2-7|TRBV30|few|-
CAWRASGTPVQYF
TGTGCCTGGAGGGCTTCCGGGACACCGGTCCAGTACTTC
>TRBJ1-1|TRBV6-6|-|-
CASSYDLRDTEAFF
TGTGCCAGCAGTTACGACCTTAGGGACACTGAAGCTTTCTTT
>TRBJ2-7|TRBV10-3|-|-
CAISVTDNYEQYF
TGTGCCATCAGTGTTACGGATAATTACGAGCAGTACTTC
>TRBJ2-3|TRBV28|-|-
CASSLWGRSDTQYF
TGTGCCAGCAGTTTATGGGGACGATCAGATACGCAGTATTTT
>TRBJ1-1|TRBV28|few|-
CASSSGREGTGAEAFF
TGTGCCAGCAGTTCCGGTCGAGAAGGGACGGGGGCTGAAGCTTTCTTT